This TCR beta chain was recorded in a study of identical twins. Healthy Caucasians, and only they, were the donors. TCRdb re-called the 5' RACE reads through MiXCR, storing one row per CDR3 protein. The sample lists around 1.7 million distinct CDR3 sequences, around 29% occurring once. The CDR3 is 16 residues long. Germline loops: CDR1 MDHEN, CDR2 SYDVKM. The sample was cord blood. This sequence was found in a newborn girl in good health. The V gene is TRBV28, the J gene TRBJ2-5, with TRBD1 as a possible D gene (6 bases). The DNA end is a closer match to TRBJ2-7, so the J assignment may be wrong. The CDR3 DNA reads as TGTGCCAGCAGTTTCCCACTCCCAGGACAGAACTACGAGCAGTACTTC. It translates to CASSFPLPGQNYEQYF.